This record covers a single T cell receptor beta chain. Its antigen is unidentified. These data come from a study of PD-1 blockade in classical Hodgkin lymphoma. The repertoire was sequenced with immunoSEQ multiplex PCR; TCRdb's copy has only in-frame clones and lacks some. Counted here are under 110,000 clones, roughly 91% occurring once; the ten biggest clones make up under 8.5%. Study observations and caveats: Complete responders had baseline diversity similar to newly diagnosed patients. Whereas CD4+ TCR diversity had risen significantly by C4D1, CD8+ TCR diversity had not. It was reported that newly diagnosed patients had less baseline TCR diversity than healthy donors.

Every patient experienced relapse after autologous stem cell transplantation, and brentuximab vedotin exposure varied. Classification of best responses gave complete response, partial response or progressive disease. The TCR was taken from a human donor with classical Hodgkin lymphoma. Sequenced material: peripheral blood mononuclear cells (PBMCs), taken before the second cycle of nivolumab.

CDR3 sequence reads: CAWSVSGTAVSYEQYF. CDR3 DNA sequence: TGTGCCTGGAGTGTATCCGGGACGGCCGTATCCTACGAGCAGTACTTC. The chain couples TRBV30 to TRBJ2-7; D could derive from TRBD1 or TRBD2 (5 bases each). Trimming took 0 bases from V and 1 from J, leaving 16 bases between them. The CDR3 length is 16 residues. Germline CDR1 GTSNPN, CDR2 SVGIG (reference sequence).